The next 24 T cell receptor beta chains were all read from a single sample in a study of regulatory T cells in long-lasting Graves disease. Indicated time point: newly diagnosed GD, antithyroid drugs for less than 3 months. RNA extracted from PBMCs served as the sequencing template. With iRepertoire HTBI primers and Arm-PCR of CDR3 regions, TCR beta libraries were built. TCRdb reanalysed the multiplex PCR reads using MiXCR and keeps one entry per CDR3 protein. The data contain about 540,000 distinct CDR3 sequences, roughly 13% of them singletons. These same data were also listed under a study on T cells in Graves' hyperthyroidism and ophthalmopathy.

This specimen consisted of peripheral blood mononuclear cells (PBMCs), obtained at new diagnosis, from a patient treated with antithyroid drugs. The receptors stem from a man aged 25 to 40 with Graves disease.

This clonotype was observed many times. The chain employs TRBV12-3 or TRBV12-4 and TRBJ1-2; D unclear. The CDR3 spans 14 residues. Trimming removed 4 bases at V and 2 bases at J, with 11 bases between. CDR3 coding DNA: TGTGCCAGCAGTTCCCACGGCGGGAACTATGGCTACACCTTC. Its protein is CASSSHGGNYGYTF.

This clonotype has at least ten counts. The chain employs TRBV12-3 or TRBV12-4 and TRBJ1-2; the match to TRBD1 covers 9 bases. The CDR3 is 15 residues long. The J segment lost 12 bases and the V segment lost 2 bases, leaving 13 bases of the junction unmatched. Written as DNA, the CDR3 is TGTGCCAGCAGTTTAATGGGAGAGACAGGGGGACAAAACACCTTC. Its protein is CASSLMGETGGQNTF.

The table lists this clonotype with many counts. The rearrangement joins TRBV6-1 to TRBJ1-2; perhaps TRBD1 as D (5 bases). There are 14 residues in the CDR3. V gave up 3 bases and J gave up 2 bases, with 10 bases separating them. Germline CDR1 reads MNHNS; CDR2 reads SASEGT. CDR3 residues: CASSEGLLNYGYTF. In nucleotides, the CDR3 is TGTGCCAGCAGTGAGGGGCTTTTGAACTATGGCTACACCTTC.

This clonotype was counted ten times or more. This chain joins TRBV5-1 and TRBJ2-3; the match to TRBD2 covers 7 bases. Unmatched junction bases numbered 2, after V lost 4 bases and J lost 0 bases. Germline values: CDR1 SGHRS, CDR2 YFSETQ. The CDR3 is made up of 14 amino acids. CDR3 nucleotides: TGCGCCAGCAGCGCGGGACTAAGCACAGATACGCAGTATTTT. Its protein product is CASSAGLSTDTQYF.

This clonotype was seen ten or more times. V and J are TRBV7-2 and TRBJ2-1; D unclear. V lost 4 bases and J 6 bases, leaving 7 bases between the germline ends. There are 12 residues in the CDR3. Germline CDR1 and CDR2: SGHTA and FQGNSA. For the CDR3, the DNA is TGTGCCAGCAGCTCTCTTCCCAATGAGCAGTTCTTC. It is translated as CASSSLPNEQFF.

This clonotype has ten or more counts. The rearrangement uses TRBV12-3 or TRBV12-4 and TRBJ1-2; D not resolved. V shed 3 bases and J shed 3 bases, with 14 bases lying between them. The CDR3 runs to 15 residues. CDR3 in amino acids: CASSLGRILDYGYTF. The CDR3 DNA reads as TGTGCCAGCAGTTTGGGTAGAATCCTTGACTATGGCTACACCTTC.

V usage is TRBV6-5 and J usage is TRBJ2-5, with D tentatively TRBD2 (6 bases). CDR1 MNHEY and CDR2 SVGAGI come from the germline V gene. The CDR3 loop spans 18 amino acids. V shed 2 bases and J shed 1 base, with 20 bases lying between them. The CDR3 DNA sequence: TGTGCCAGCAGTTACCCCAACCGTGGCGGGGCGCCCCAAGAGACCCAGTACTTC. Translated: CASSYPNRGGAPQETQYF.

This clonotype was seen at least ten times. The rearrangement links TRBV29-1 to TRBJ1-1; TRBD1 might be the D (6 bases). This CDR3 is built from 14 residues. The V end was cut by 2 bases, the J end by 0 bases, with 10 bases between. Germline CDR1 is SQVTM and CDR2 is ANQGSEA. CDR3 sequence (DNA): TGCAGCGTTGAAAGGGGGAGGGTGAACACTGAAGCTTTCTTT. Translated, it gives CSVERGRVNTEAFF.

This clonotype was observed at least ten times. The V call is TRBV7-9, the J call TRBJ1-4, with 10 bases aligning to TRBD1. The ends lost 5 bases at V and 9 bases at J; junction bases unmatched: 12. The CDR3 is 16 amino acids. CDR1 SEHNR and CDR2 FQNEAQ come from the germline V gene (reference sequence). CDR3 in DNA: TGTGCCAGCAGCCATTACGAGGGGGGACAGGGGAAAAAACTGTTTTTT. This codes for CASSHYEGGQGKKLFF.

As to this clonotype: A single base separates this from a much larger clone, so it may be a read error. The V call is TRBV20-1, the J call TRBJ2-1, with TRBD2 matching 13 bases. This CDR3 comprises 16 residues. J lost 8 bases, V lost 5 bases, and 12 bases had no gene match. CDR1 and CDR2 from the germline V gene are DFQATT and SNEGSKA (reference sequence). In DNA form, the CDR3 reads TGCAGTGCTCCGTCCAGGACTAGCGGGAGATGGGATGAGCAGTTCTTC. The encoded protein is CSAPSRTSGRWDEQFF.

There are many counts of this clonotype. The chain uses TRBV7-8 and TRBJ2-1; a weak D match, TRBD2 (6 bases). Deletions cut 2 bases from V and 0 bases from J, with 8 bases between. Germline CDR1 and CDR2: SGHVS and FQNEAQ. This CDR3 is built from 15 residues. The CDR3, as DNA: TGTGCCAGCAGCTTAATAGCGGCCTCCTACAATGAGCAGTTCTTC. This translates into CASSLIAASYNEQFF.

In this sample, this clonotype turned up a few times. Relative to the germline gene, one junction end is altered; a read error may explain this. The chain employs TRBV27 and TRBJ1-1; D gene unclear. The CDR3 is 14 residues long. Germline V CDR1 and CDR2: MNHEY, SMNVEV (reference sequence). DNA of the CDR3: TGTGCCGGCAGTTTCTCCCCGGGGAACACTGAAGCTTCCTTT. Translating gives CAGSFSPGNTEASF.

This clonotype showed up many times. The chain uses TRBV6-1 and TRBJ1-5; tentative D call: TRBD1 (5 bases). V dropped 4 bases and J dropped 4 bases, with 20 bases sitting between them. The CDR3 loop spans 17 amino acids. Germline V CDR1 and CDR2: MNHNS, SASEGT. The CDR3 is CASSALGRGTVNQPQHF. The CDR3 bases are TGTGCCAGCAGTGCGCTAGGGCGGGGGACCGTAAATCAGCCCCAGCATTTT.

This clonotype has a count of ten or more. The CDR3 sequence: CASSLEQYLRGYTF. The CDR3 DNA is TGTGCCAGCAGCTTAGAACAGTACCTAAGGGGCTACACCTTC. This chain connects TRBV7-2 to TRBJ1-2; D is undetermined. This CDR3 is 14 amino acids long. Germline V CDR1 and CDR2: SGHTA, FQGNSA. Trimming shortened V by 1 base and J by 8 bases, and 14 bases separated the two germline ends.

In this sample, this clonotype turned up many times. CDR3 coding DNA: TGTGCCAGCAGTGAAGCGCGGGGAAAGAGCTCCTACGAGCAGTACTTC. Translation: CASSEARGKSSYEQYF. V gene TRBV2 combines with J gene TRBJ2-7; possibly TRBD2 for D (6 bases). The CDR3 is made up of 16 amino acids. Trimming took off 0 bases at V and 0 bases at J, with 12 bases between the two ends. The germline CDR1 and CDR2 sequences are SNHLY and FYNNEI.

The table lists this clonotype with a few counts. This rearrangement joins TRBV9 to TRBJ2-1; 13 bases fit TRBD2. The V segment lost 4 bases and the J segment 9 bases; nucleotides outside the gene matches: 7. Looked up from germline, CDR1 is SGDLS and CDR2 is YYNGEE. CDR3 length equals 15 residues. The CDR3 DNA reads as TGTGCCAGCAGCTTAGGACTAGCGGGAGCTATTGAGCAGTTCTTC. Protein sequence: CASSLGLAGAIEQFF.

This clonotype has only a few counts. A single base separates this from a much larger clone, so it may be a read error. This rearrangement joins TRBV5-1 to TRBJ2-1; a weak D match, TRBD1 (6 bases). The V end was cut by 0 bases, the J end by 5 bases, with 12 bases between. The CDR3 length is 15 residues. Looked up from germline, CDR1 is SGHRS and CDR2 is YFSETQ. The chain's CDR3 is CASSLDGQRDNEQFF. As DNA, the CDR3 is TGCGCCAGCAGCTTGGATGGACAGAGAGACAATGAGCAGTTCTTC.

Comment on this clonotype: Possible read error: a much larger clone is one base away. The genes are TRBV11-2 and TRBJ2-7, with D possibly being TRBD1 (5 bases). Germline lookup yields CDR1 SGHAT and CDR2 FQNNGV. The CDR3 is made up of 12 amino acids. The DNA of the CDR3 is TGTGCCAGCCGGACAATTCAGCTCCAGCAGTGCTTC. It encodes CASRTIQLQQCF. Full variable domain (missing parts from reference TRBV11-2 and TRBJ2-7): EAGVAQSPRYKIIEKRQSVAFWCNPISGHATLYWYQQILGQGPKLLIQFQNNGVVDDSQLPKDRFSAERLKGVDSTLKIQPAKLEDSAVYLCASRTIQLQQCFGPGTRLTVT.

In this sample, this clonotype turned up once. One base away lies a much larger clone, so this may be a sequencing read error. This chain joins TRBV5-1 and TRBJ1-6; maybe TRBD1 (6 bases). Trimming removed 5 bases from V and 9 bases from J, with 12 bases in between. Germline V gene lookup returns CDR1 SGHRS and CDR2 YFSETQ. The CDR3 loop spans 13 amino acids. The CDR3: CASRAGDISPLHF. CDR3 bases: TGCGCCAGCAGAGCGGGGGACATTTCACCCCTCCACTTT.

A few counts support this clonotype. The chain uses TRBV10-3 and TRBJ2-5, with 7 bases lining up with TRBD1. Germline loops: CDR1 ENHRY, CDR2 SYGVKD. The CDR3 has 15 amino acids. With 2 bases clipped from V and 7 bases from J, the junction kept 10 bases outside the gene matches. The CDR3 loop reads CAISEVLAGGATQYF. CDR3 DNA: TGTGCCATCAGTGAGGTTTTGGCAGGGGGTGCGACCCAGTACTTC.

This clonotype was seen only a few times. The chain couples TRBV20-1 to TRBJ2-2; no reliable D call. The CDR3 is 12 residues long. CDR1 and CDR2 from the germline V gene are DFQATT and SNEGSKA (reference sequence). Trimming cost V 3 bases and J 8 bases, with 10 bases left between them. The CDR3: CSASGEWGELFF. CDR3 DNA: TGCAGTGCTAGCGGAGAGTGGGGGGAGCTGTTTTTT.

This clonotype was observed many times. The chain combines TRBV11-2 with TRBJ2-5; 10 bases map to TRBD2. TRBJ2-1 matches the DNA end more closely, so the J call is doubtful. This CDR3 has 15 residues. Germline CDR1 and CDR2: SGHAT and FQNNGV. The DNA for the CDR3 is TGTGCCAGCAGCCCTGTGAGCGGGAGGGGCAATGAGCAGTTCTTC. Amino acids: CASSPVSGRGNEQFF.

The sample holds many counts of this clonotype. The CDR3 DNA reads TGTGCCAGCAGTACCGGGACAGGGGATACAGATACGCAGTATTTT. Its protein is CASSTGTGDTDTQYF. The chain uses TRBV2 and TRBJ2-3; 10 positions match TRBD1. V gave up 5 bases and J gave up 3 bases; unmatched junction bases: 5. The germline V gene has CDR1 SNHLY and CDR2 FYNNEI. This CDR3 region has 15 residues. The whole variable domain, filled in from reference TRBV2 and TRBJ2-3, reads EPEVTQTPSHQVTQMGQEVILRCVPISNHLYFYWYRQILGQKVEFLVSFYNNEISEKSEIFDDQFSVERPDGSNFTLKIRSTKLEDSAMYFCASSTGTGDTDTQYFGPGTRLTVL.

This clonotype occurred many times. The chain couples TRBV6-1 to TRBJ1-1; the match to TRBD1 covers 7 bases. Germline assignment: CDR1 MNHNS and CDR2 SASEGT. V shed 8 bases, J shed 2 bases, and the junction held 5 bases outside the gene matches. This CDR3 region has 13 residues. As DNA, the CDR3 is TGTGCCAGCGCAAAGGGGGCTAACACTGAAGCTTTCTTT. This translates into CASAKGANTEAFF.